The present T cell receptor beta chain was sequenced within a study of CD8+ T cells in alopecia areata (dated by TCRdb to the late 2010s). For the wider study: The treated patients took part in an open-label pilot trial in which moderate-to-severe alopecia areata was treated with oral tofacitinib at 5 to 10 mg twice daily. Tofacitinib was given for 6 to 18 months, followed by 6 months of follow-up off drug to assess delayed response and recurrence. TCRbeta CDR3 regions were amplified by immunoSEQ multiplex PCR with 35 Vbeta forward and 13 Jbeta reverse primers. The RNA source kit depended on sample type: the PAXgene miRNA kit for fixed scalp, the miRNeasy kit for PBMCs, and the RNeasy kit for mouse skin. High-throughput TCRbeta sequencing was used to examine T cell clonal expansion in alopecia areata in both the C3H/HeJ mouse model and human patients. The SALT score, which quantifies the percentage of affected scalp surface area, was used to measure disease severity in treated patients. Human TCRbeta sequencing covered scalp tissue and sorted CD4+ and CD8+ peripheral blood T cells from patchy and totalis/universalis alopecia areata patients and healthy controls. Scalp clonality was compared among normal scalp (n=4), patchy alopecia areata scalp (n=8), and alopecia totalis/universalis scalp (n=8). Patients on tofacitinib were biopsied at baseline and after 4 and 24 weeks of treatment, and several of the patients also had a later scalp biopsy.

Concerning this clone itself: It lacks a known antigen. Base quality data are lacking; no much larger clone is found one base away.

Trimming leaves V shorter by 3 bases and J shorter by 4 bases, with the junction holding 5 bases beyond the gene matches. From its cysteine to its phenylalanine, the CDR3 spans 15 amino acids. Only the CDR3 DNA is retained, 45 bases long and in frame from the first base. The germline V gene yields SGHAT for CDR1 and FQNNGV for CDR2. Receptors were amplified or captured by the immunoSEQ multiplex PCR assay. For TCR sequencing, RNA was extracted from every sample and reverse transcribed into cDNA to serve as template. SuperScript III was used to make first-strand cDNA, primed with a 2:1 mix of oligo-dT and random hexamers. A synthetic immune receptor repertoire was used to gauge amplification bias, and whatever bias remained was removed computationally. From the authors' description of their analysis: Raw reads were preprocessed to remove errors, and CDR3 was defined by IMGT conventions from the conserved cysteine to phenylalanine. To get clonality, Shannon entropy was normalized by log2 of the number of productive unique TCRs and the result was subtracted from 1. Whether each scalp clone was CD4 or CD8 was inferred by checking scalp TCRbeta sequences against the CD4 and CD8 repertoires from sorted blood. TCRdb's version of the immuneACCESS table is confined to in-frame rearrangements and falls short of the full clone set. An unresolved V gene accounts for under half of the shortfall where checked; the remainder is of unknown origin. The DNA gave D and trimming, while V, J and clone size come from that table. The sample yields roughly 6,600 clones; 55% to 70% were counted once. 16% of the sample rests with the top ten.

The sample's time point label is to be understood as: approximately 4 weeks on oral tofacitinib. This specimen's treatment or condition label, interpreted: oral pan-JAK inhibitor, 5-10 mg twice daily. From alopecia areata patients, peripheral blood was collected along with lesional scalp punch biopsies. Human scalp biopsies were fixed immediately in PAXgene tissue containers. Broad study findings and their caveats: TCR sequences shared between patients were less clear than in mice, possibly partly because of HLA diversity in the patient population. Compared with normal scalp, lesional scalp, particularly in alopecia totalis/universalis, had higher clonality and more expanded CD8+ clones, which suggests antigenic drive. Unlike mouse skin, which is dominated by gammadelta T cells, normal human skin has resident alphabeta T cells that are also sequenced, and this complicates analysis of the scalp TCR repertoire. Scalp clonality and the number of expanded CD8+ clones among the top 100 scalp clones were significantly decreased by tofacitinib. Many expanded lesional clones persisted in scalp and blood during tofacitinib treatment, which may partly explain relapse after stopping treatment. Because the treated cohort was small and had only one nonresponder, larger studies are needed to examine links between baseline CD8+ expansion and response.

The chain was built from TRBV11-2 and TRBJ2-3; 9 junctional bases match TRBD2. The sequencing here drew on skin, taken at week 4, from a patient treated with tofacitinib. The origin of this receptor is a human donor with alopecia areata. CDR3 loop: CASSFGLAGSDTQYF. The DNA sequence reads TGTGCCAGCAGCTTCGGGCTAGCGGGATCAGATACGCAGTATTTT.